These 9 T cell receptor beta chains came from one sample sequenced in a study of OX40 agonist ivuxolimab in advanced cancers. Sequencing was performed with immunoSEQ multiplex PCR; in TCRdb, only in-frame clones are kept and a portion is missing. Of under 80,000 clones in the sample, 88% are singletons; the top ten hold roughly 4.3%. The sample was CD4+ or CD8+ T cells sorted from blood, taken in a trial of the OX40 agonist ivuxolimab. The source of these receptors is an adult with an advanced solid tumor such as melanoma, head and neck, liver or kidney cancer.

This chain joins TRBV19 and TRBJ2-1, with 11 bases that match TRBD2. The CDR3 totals 15 residues. Germline V lookup: CDR1 LNHDA, CDR2 SQIVND (reference sequence). J was trimmed by 3 bases and V by 9 bases; bases with no gene match: 7. The CDR3 here is CASGTSGDLYNEQFF. The CDR3 DNA reads TGTGCCAGCGGGACTAGCGGTGATCTCTACAATGAGCAGTTCTTC. The entire variable domain, with the rest obtained from reference TRBV19 and TRBJ2-1, is as follows: DGGITQSPKYLFRKEGQNVTLSCEQNLNHDAMYWYRQDPGQGLRLIYYSQIVNDFQKGDIAEGYSVSREKKESFPLTVTSAQKNPTAFYLCASGTSGDLYNEQFFGPGTRLTVL.

The J gene is TRBJ2-1, the V gene TRBV5-8; 8 positions match TRBD2. The CDR3 runs 18 residues. With 1 base clipped from V and 4 bases from J, the junction kept 13 bases outside the gene matches. Per the germline V gene, CDR1 is SGHTS and CDR2 is YDEGEE. The chain's CDR3 is CASSLIAGGSITYNEQFF. CDR3 sequence (DNA): TGTGCCAGCAGCTTGATCGCGGGGGGATCGATTACGTACAATGAGCAGTTCTTC. The full variable domain, completed using reference TRBV5-8 and TRBJ2-1, is EAGVTQSPTHLIKTRGQQATLRCSPISGHTSVYWYQQALGLGLQFLLWYDEGEERNRGNFPPRFSGRQFPNYSSELNVNALELEDSALYLCASSLIAGGSITYNEQFFGPGTRLTVL.

The rearrangement uses TRBV10-2 and TRBJ1-1; 7 nucleotides align to TRBD1. V shed 6 bases, J shed 3 bases, and the junction held 7 bases outside the gene matches. Germline CDR1 reads WSHSY; CDR2 reads SAAADI. This CDR3 has 14 residues. CDR3 sequence (DNA): TGCGCCAGCAGACAGGGGCGGGTGGACACTGAAGCTTTCTTT. Translating gives CASRQGRVDTEAFF.

With respect to this clone: The same CDR3 is also encoded by other DNA sequences in this sample. This chain joins TRBV10-2 and TRBJ1-5; D is unclear. This CDR3 is 12 amino acids long. V was pared by 4 bases and J by 4 bases, with 5 bases between. CDR1 is WSHSY and CDR2 is SAAADI in the germline V gene. The CDR3 reads CASSGGNQPQHF. CDR3 bases: TGCGCCAGCAGTGGTGGGAATCAGCCCCAGCATTTT.

The chain joins TRBV11-2 to TRBJ2-2; D not certain. The germline V and J ends were trimmed by 3 bases and 1 base, with 6 bases remaining between them. Germline CDR1 is SGHAT and CDR2 is FQNNGV. This CDR3 region has 14 residues. In DNA, the CDR3 is TGTGCCAGCAGCTTCGGCGTGAACACCGGGGAGCTGTTTTTT. It codes for CASSFGVNTGELFF.

The genes are TRBV27 and TRBJ1-4; D possibly corresponds to TRBD1 (5 bases). This CDR3 spans 15 amino acids. With 0 bases removed from V and 7 bases from J, the gap between germline ends came to 12 bases. Germline CDR1 and CDR2: MNHEY and SMNVEV (reference sequence). CDR3 sequence (DNA): TGTGCCAGCAGTTTATCGCGGCAGGGTGGTGAAAAACTGTTTTTT. Protein: CASSLSRQGGEKLFF.

J is TRBJ2-1 and V is TRBV10-2; unclear D gene. Germline V gene sequence: CDR1 WSHSY, CDR2 SAAADI. Trimming left V 10 bases short and J 2 bases short, with 15 bases between. This CDR3 is built from 14 residues. The chain's CDR3 is CATGPHRAYNEQFF. The CDR3 region has the DNA TGCGCCACCGGTCCTCACCGGGCCTACAATGAGCAGTTCTTC.

This chain joins TRBV28 and TRBJ1-1; the D gene is possibly TRBD1 (6 bases). V was trimmed by 6 bases and J by 3 bases, leaving 14 bases between them. CDR1 is MDHEN and CDR2 is SYDVKM in the germline V gene. The CDR3 is 14 residues long. CDR3 nucleotide sequence: TGTGCCAGCAGAAAGAGGACAGCGTACACTGAAGCTTTCTTT. This encodes CASRKRTAYTEAFF.

This chain joins TRBV2 and TRBJ2-5; perhaps TRBD1 as D (6 bases). Germline V lookup: CDR1 SNHLY, CDR2 FYNNEI. V lost 6 bases, J lost 4 bases, and 12 bases lay in between. The CDR3 spans 13 residues. CDR3 amino acids: CASRSGQLETQYF. CDR3 in DNA: TGTGCCAGCAGAAGCGGACAGTTAGAGACCCAGTACTTC.